Below, 22 T cell receptor beta chains from the same sample are listed, as sequenced in a study of PD-1 blockade in classical Hodgkin lymphoma. Each of the patients experienced relapse following autologous stem cell transplantation, and their brentuximab vedotin exposure differed. Some clones are missing from TCRdb's copy, which holds only in-frame ones; the method was immunoSEQ multiplex PCR. The table lists over 15,000 clones, around 76% of them singletons. The material was peripheral blood mononuclear cells (PBMCs), obtained before the second cycle of nivolumab. The origin of the receptors is a human donor with classical Hodgkin lymphoma.

The V gene is TRBV25-1, the J gene TRBJ2-5; D not resolved. Between the trimmed V and J ends, which lost 7 bases and 4 bases, there was a span of 22 bases. Germline V lookup: CDR1 MGHDK, CDR2 SYGVNS. The CDR3 totals 16 residues. The CDR3 protein is CASTTRTDLVGETQYF. CDR3 coding DNA: TGTGCCAGCACCACGAGGACGGATCTTGTGGGAGAGACCCAGTACTTC.

V is TRBV7-2 and J is TRBJ1-2; D possibly corresponds to TRBD1 (5 bases). Between the trimmed V and J ends, which lost 5 bases and 8 bases, there was a span of 12 bases. The CDR3 covers 12 residues. Germline CDR1 SGHTA, CDR2 FQGNSA. The CDR3 here is CASSPRGWGYTF. DNA for the CDR3: TGTGCCAGCAGCCCTCGGGGCTGGGGCTACACCTTC.

The chain employs TRBV19 and TRBJ2-3; tentatively, D is TRBD2 (5 bases). CDR1 LNHDA and CDR2 SQIVND come from the germline V gene (reference sequence). The CDR3 extends over 15 amino acids. Trimming pared 2 bases from V and 5 bases from J, leaving 14 bases between. Here the CDR3 reads CASSITGPGIDTQYF. The DNA for the CDR3 is TGTGCCAGTAGTATAACGGGCCCGGGGATAGATACGCAGTATTTT.

The chain combines TRBV10-2 with TRBJ2-5; D possibly corresponds to TRBD2 (7 bases). The V gene lost 8 bases and the J gene lost 4 bases, with 20 bases spanning the gap. This CDR3 contains 15 residues. The germline gives CDR1 WSHSY, CDR2 SAAADI. CDR3 amino acids: CASWGASGGTETQYF. The CDR3, as DNA: TGCGCCAGCTGGGGGGCTAGCGGTGGCACAGAGACCCAGTACTTC.

This clone is a singleton in its sample. The rearrangement joins TRBV6-4 to TRBJ1-5; D gene ambiguous. There are 15 residues in the CDR3. Between the trimmed V and J ends, which lost 3 bases and 0 bases, there was a span of 9 bases. CDR1 is MRHNA and CDR2 is SNTAGT in the germline V gene. The CDR3: CASSESGYSNQPQHF. CDR3 nucleotide sequence: TGTGCCAGCAGTGAGTCCGGGTATAGCAATCAGCCCCAGCATTTT.

The chain recombines TRBV6-1 with TRBJ2-1, with 7 bases lining up with TRBD2. There are 14 residues in the CDR3. Germline values: CDR1 MNHNS, CDR2 SASEGT. V lost 4 bases to trimming and J lost 0 bases; unmatched junction nucleotides: 0. DNA of the CDR3: TGTGCCAGCAGTGGGGGGGGCTCCTACAATGAGCAGTTCTTC. Translated, it gives CASSGGGSYNEQFF.

The chain links TRBV7-9 to TRBJ1-2; D unclear. The CDR3 has 11 residues. Trimming left V 5 bases short and J 4 bases short, with 5 bases between. CDR1 is SEHNR, CDR2 FQNEAQ, per germline (reference sequence). This chain's CDR3 is CASSATYGYTF. CDR3 bases: TGTGCCAGCAGCGCGACCTATGGCTACACCTTC.

The chain has TRBV16 and TRBJ2-5, with D possibly being TRBD1 or TRBD2 (5 bases each). Germline CDR1 reads KGHSY; CDR2 reads FQNENV. Trimming stripped 3 bases from V and 4 bases from J, with 15 bases between. This CDR3 spans 15 amino acids. The CDR3 loop reads CASSQRRGVGETQYF. The CDR3, as DNA: TGTGCCAGCAGCCAGCGGAGAGGGGTTGGAGAGACCCAGTACTTC.

The chain joins TRBV5-4 to TRBJ1-4, with TRBD1 identical over 8 bases. J was trimmed by 8 bases and V by 0 bases; bases with no gene match: 9. CDR3 size: 16 residues. Germline CDR1 reads SGHNT; CDR2 reads YYREEE (reference sequence). The CDR3 sequence: CASSLGATGEKEKLFF. The CDR3 nucleotides are TGTGCCAGCAGCTTGGGGGCGACAGGGGAGAAAGAAAAACTGTTTTTT.

V gene TRBV20-1 combines with J gene TRBJ1-2, with no clear D. This CDR3 region has 11 residues. V shed 6 bases and J shed 7 bases, with 12 bases lying between them. Germline V gene sequence: CDR1 DFQATT, CDR2 SNEGSKA (reference sequence). CDR3 in amino acids: CSAIRFGGYTF. In DNA, the CDR3 is TGCAGTGCCATTCGGTTCGGTGGCTACACCTTC.

This clone has only a few counts. V gene TRBV5-4 combines with J gene TRBJ2-3, with 10 bases lining up with TRBD2. This CDR3 contains 17 residues. V shed 0 bases and J 5 bases; nucleotides not matched to a gene: 9. Looked up from germline, CDR1 is SGHNT and CDR2 is YYREEE (reference sequence). The CDR3 spells CASSLERSAGGQDTQYF. The CDR3 coding sequence is TGTGCCAGCAGCTTGGAGCGGTCAGCGGGGGGGCAAGATACGCAGTATTTT.

The chain uses TRBV7-2 and TRBJ2-5; the D gene is possibly TRBD2 (6 bases). Germline V gene sequence: CDR1 SGHTA, CDR2 FQGNSA. V lost 5 bases and J lost 5, with 21 bases in between. CDR3 size: 16 residues. This chain's CDR3 is CASSVDPNGGEETQYF. DNA of the CDR3: TGTGCCAGCAGCGTGGACCCTAACGGGGGTGAGGAGACCCAGTACTTC.

Written as DNA, the CDR3 is TGTGCCAGCAGCTTTCCCAGGGCCGGCCCCACAGATACGCAGTATTTT. Its translation: CASSFPRAGPTDTQYF. V and J are TRBV9 and TRBJ2-3; D possibly corresponds to TRBD1 (5 bases). The V end lost 4 bases, the J end lost 2 bases, and 17 bases lay between the germline ends. Germline V gene data show CDR1 as SGDLS and CDR2 as YYNGEE. The CDR3 is 16 residues long.

Within the sample, this clone is medium-sized. The chain carries TRBV14 and TRBJ2-1; D not certain. The CDR3 consists of 17 residues. Trimming stripped 0 bases from V and 2 bases from J, with 14 bases between. CDR1 SGHDN and CDR2 FVKESK come from the germline V gene. CDR3 amino acids: CASSQDLGPLAYNEQFF. The CDR3 nucleotides are TGTGCCAGCAGCCAAGATTTAGGTCCACTTGCCTACAATGAGCAGTTCTTC.

In DNA, the CDR3 is TGTGCCAGCAGCTTAGGTCTAGCGGGGACCTACGAGCAGTACTTC. This translates into CASSLGLAGTYEQYF. The gene calls are TRBV7-2 and TRBJ2-7, with TRBD2 identical over 9 bases. Trimming cost V 1 base and J 2 bases; bases outside gene matches: 3. This CDR3 comprises 15 residues. Germline CDR1 SGHTA, CDR2 FQGNSA. Full variable domain (remainder filled in from reference TRBV7-2 and TRBJ2-7): GAGVSQSPSNKVTEKGKDVELRCDPISGHTALYWYRQSLGQGLEFLIYFQGNSAPDKSGLPSDRFSAERTGGSVSTLTIQRTQQEDSAVYLCASSLGLAGTYEQYFGPGTRLTVT.

This chain uses TRBV10-3 with TRBJ2-1; either TRBD1 or TRBD2 may supply D (6 bases each). V gave up 4 bases and J gave up 7 bases, with 17 bases separating them. The length of the CDR3 is 15 residues. Germline assignment: CDR1 ENHRY and CDR2 SYGVKD. The chain's CDR3 is CAISANREVGNEQFF. Written as DNA, the CDR3 is TGTGCCATCAGTGCTAACAGGGAGGTCGGGAATGAGCAGTTCTTC.

CDR3 protein: CASSLIGPYTF. CDR3 bases: TGTGCCAGCAGCCTCATCGGGCCCTACACCTTC. J is TRBJ1-2 and V is TRBV7-2; no firm D call. The CDR3 has 11 residues. Deletions cut 5 bases from V and 10 bases from J, with 11 bases between. CDR1 is SGHTA, CDR2 FQGNSA, per germline.

V is TRBV18 and J is TRBJ2-5; either TRBD1 or TRBD2 may fit D (5 bases each). Per the germline V gene, CDR1 is KGHSH and CDR2 is LQKENI. Trimming removed 5 bases from V and 5 bases from J, with 12 bases in between. This CDR3 has 13 amino acids. The CDR3: CASSTRDGETQYF. The CDR3 DNA follows: TGTGCCAGCTCAACCCGGGACGGGGAGACCCAGTACTTC.

The rearrangement uses TRBV7-8 and TRBJ2-7, with a weak D call TRBD1 (5 bases). With 5 bases removed from V and 2 bases from J, the gap between germline ends came to 10 bases. Germline-derived CDR1 and CDR2 are SGHVS and FQNEAQ. The CDR3 totals 13 residues. The CDR3 protein is CASSLRGTYEQYF. The CDR3 DNA is TGTGCCAGCAGCCTAAGGGGTACCTACGAGCAGTACTTC. Full variable domain (remainder filled in from reference TRBV7-8 and TRBJ2-7): GAGVSQSPRYKVAKRGQDVALRCDPISGHVSLFWYQQALGQGPEFLTYFQNEAQLDKSGLPSDRFFAERPEGSVSTLKIQRTQQEDSAVYLCASSLRGTYEQYFGPGTRLTVT.

V is TRBV7-2 and J is TRBJ2-7; TRBD1 is a possible D gene (6 bases). The CDR3 runs to 15 residues. The germline V gene encodes CDR1 SGHTA and CDR2 FQGNSA. V was trimmed by 5 bases and J by 3 bases, leaving 17 bases between them. This CDR3 reads CASSPTGSNFYEQYF. CDR3 nucleotides: TGTGCCAGCAGCCCCACAGGGTCTAACTTCTACGAGCAGTACTTC.

This clone showed up just a few times. The chain is built from TRBV28 and TRBJ1-1; maybe TRBD1 (6 bases). V lost 10 bases, J lost 4 bases, and 13 bases lay in between. CDR1 is MDHEN and CDR2 is SYDVKM in the germline V gene. The CDR3 is 12 amino acids. The CDR3 region has the DNA TGTGCCACGCGAATAGGGGGCACTGAAGCTTTCTTT. Translation gives CATRIGGTEAFF.

The rearrangement uses TRBV29-1 and TRBJ1-5; no clear D gene. Per the germline V gene, CDR1 is SQVTM and CDR2 is ANQGSEA. This CDR3 has 12 residues. V was cut by 6 bases and J by 6 bases, with 12 bases left in between. CDR3 in amino acids: CSVGVGGQPQHF. Here the CDR3 DNA reads TGCAGCGTGGGTGTAGGTGGTCAGCCCCAGCATTTT. Full variable domain (missing parts from reference TRBV29-1 and TRBJ1-5): SAVISQKPSRDICQRGTSLTIQCQVDSQVTMMFWYRQQPGQSLTLIATANQGSEATYESGFVIDKFPISRPNLTFSTLTVSNMSPEDSSIYLCSVGVGGQPQHFGDGTRLSIL.